This passage covers 9 T cell receptor beta chains from one sample sequenced in a study of T cell clonality in common variable immunodeficiency. Method: immunoSEQ multiplex PCR; TCRdb's copy keeps in-frame clones and lacks some. The table lists approximately 45,000 clones, with no singletons. Material for sequencing was peripheral blood mononuclear cells. These receptors came from a person aged 18 to 69 in good health.

Many counts were recorded for this clone. The read is 3 residues too short to cover the CDR3 end, so that end is filled in from the germline J gene. The V gene is TRBV5-1, the J gene TRBJ2-1; 9 bases align to TRBD2. The V gene's germline CDR1 is SGHRS and CDR2 YFSETQ. Trimming took 4 bases from V and 1 from J; bases not matched to a gene: 6. The CDR3 has 16 amino acids. CDR3 protein: CASSPRTSDSYNEQFF. The CDR3 DNA, read in part, is TGCGCCAGCAGCCCGAGGACTAGCGATTCCTACAATGAG.

This clone was detected many times. The CDR3 end lies 3 residues beyond the end of the read and is filled in from the germline J gene. The chain joins TRBV9 to TRBJ1-3; D may be TRBD1 (5 bases). Germline CDR1 is SGDLS and CDR2 is YYNGEE. The CDR3 is 15 residues long. V lost 3 bases and J lost 4, with 14 bases in between. Incomplete CDR3 DNA: TGTGCCAGCAGCGCCGGGGGAATCTCAGGAAACACC. Amino acids: CASSAGGISGNT. In full, the CDR3 is CASSAGGISGNTIYF.

The sample holds many counts of this clone. The read ends 3 residues shy of where the CDR3 ends; the end is completed using the germline J gene. The V gene is TRBV19, the J gene TRBJ2-5; TRBD1 aligns across 9 bases. This CDR3 is 14 amino acids long. V was pared by 9 bases and J by 1 base, with 6 bases of the junction left unmatched. CDR1 is LNHDA and CDR2 is SQIVND in the germline V gene (reference sequence). The CDR3 DNA, read in part, is TGTGCCAGCCGGGGACAGGGAGGCCAAGAGACC. Its protein is CASRGQGGQET. The entire CDR3 sequence reads CASRGQGGQETQYF.

This clone was seen at least ten times. The CDR3 end is not reached by the read, which stops 3 residues before it; the germline J gene fills it in. The chain recombines TRBV6-4 with TRBJ1-1, with D possibly being TRBD1 (5 bases). Trimming shortened V by 4 bases and J by 5 bases, and 14 bases separated the two germline ends. The CDR3 extends over 14 amino acids. Germline V gene lookup returns CDR1 MRHNA and CDR2 SNTAGT. The CDR3 DNA, read in part, is TGTGCCAGCAGTGCCGGGGACGGGGGGACTGAA. This sequence encodes CASSAGDGGTE. The complete CDR3 protein is CASSAGDGGTEAFF.

This clone came up many times. The CDR3 end lies 3 residues beyond the end of the read and is filled in from the germline J gene. The chain carries TRBV4-2 and TRBJ2-5; TRBD1 matches at 11 bases. This CDR3 has 15 residues. Germline CDR1 LGHNA, CDR2 YNFKEQ. J was trimmed by 5 bases and V by 3 bases; bases with no gene match: 5. Here the CDR3 reads CASSQWTGGAETQYF. CDR3 bases read: TGTGCCAGCAGCCAGTGGACAGGGGGCGCGGAGACC.

This clone came up many times. Read sequence stops 3 residues before the CDR3 end, and the germline J gene provides the missing end. The chain recombines TRBV12-3 or TRBV12-4 with TRBJ1-6; 9 nucleotides line up with TRBD1. The CDR3 consists of 14 residues. The ends lost 6 bases at V and 7 bases at J; junction bases unmatched: 4. The CDR3: CASSPGTGNSPLHF. Incomplete CDR3 DNA: TGTGCCAGCAGCCCCGGGACAGGGAATTCACCC.

This clone was counted between two and nine times. A much larger clone differs by one base, so this may be a read error. The CDR3 end lies 3 residues beyond the end of the read and is filled in from the germline J gene. The chain links TRBV7-3 to TRBJ1-1; D gene ambiguous. V was shortened by 2 bases and J by 1 base, with 5 bases between the two germline ends. Germline V lookup: CDR1 SGHTA, CDR2 FQGTGA. This CDR3 region has 13 residues. CDR3 sequence reads: CASSLEGNTEAFF. The covered CDR3 bases are TGTGCCAGCAGCTTAGAGGGGAACACTGAA.

The sample holds many counts of this clone. The chain's CDR3 is CASSEEGYEQYF. The CDR3 bases that were read are TGTGCCAGCAGTGAGGAGGGCTACGAG. This sequence joins TRBV2 and TRBJ2-7, with D maybe TRBD2 (6 bases). The read comes to an end 3 residues before the CDR3 does, leaving the germline J gene to fill in the end. The V and J ends lost 3 bases and 3 bases respectively, with 6 bases between them. Looked up from germline, CDR1 is SNHLY and CDR2 is FYNNEI. The CDR3 extends over 12 amino acids.

This clone was seen ten or more times. The read falls 3 residues short of the CDR3 end, and the missing part is taken from the germline J gene. The chain couples TRBV12-3 or TRBV12-4 to TRBJ2-7; D is perhaps TRBD2 (6 bases). The CDR3 length is 14 residues. The V end lost 3 bases, the J end lost 2 bases, and 11 bases lay between the germline ends. The part of the CDR3 DNA that was read is TGTGCCAGCAGTTTCAGAGCGGGCGCCTACGAG. Encoded protein: CASSFRAGAYE. The entire CDR3 reads CASSFRAGAYEQYF.